This T cell receptor beta chain is drawn from a study of T cells after yellow fever vaccination. Overall study context: Preparation used SMART-Seq v4 Ultra Low Input for the low-cell-number fractions. The study's findings and limits: Reappearing after the booster were most of the clones from primary vaccination (less than 98% CD4, approximately 88% CD8).

Germline CDR1 is KGHDR and CDR2 is SFDVKD. The ends lost 10 bases at V and 5 bases at J; junction bases unmatched: 2. This CDR3 is 12 amino acids long. With regard to this clonotype: The antigen remains undetermined.

UMIs were added to TCR cDNA along with a universal primer site when it was made by 5'RACE template switching. MiXCR, run by TCRdb on the 5' RACE reads, gives a single entry per CDR3 protein. The sample contains some 500,000 distinct CDR3 sequences, approximately 13% of which appear only once. V usage is TRBV24-1 and J usage is TRBJ2-2; 8 nucleotides agree with TRBD1. The sequence was collected from a man aged 25-45 years who received the YFV17D yellow fever vaccine. The specimen was PBMCs, collected on the day of the yellow fever booster vaccination. CDR3 sequence (DNA): TGTGCCACGACAGGGGAGACCGGGGAGCTGTTTTTT. It yields the protein CATTGETGELFF.